This T cell receptor (beta chain) was recovered during a study of T-cell reconstitution after alpha-beta-depleted transplantation in children. The CDR3 spans 13 residues. Germline V lookup: CDR1 SGDLS, CDR2 YYNGEE. J was trimmed by 8 bases and V by 3 bases; bases with no gene match: 6. Unique molecular identifiers were incorporated during preparation of the TCRbeta library. TCRdb ran MiXCR on the PCR reads and lists one entry per CDR3 protein. This sample has approximately 640,000 distinct CDR3 sequences; around 16% occur once, and the top ten carry 1.1%. This sample comprised PBMCs from the stem cell graft donor, obtained from the stem cell graft. V and J are TRBV9 and TRBJ1-2, with 8 nucleotides matching TRBD1. The sequence was collected from a human donor who donated a stem cell graft to a child with acute myeloid leukemia. The CDR3 nucleotides read TGTGCCAGCAGCGCTCAGGGGGCGGCGGGCTACACCTTC. Its protein product is CASSAQGAAGYTF.